This entry lists 5 T cell receptor beta chains sequenced from one sample in a study of CD8+CD57+ T cells in acquired aplastic anemia. Using genomic DNA as the template, TCR beta VDJ and CDR3 profiling was carried out. TCRdb used MiXCR to reprocess the reads, holding one entry per CDR3 protein. The sample lists some 200,000 distinct CDR3 sequences, under 55% seen once, with just under 20% in the top ten. Before being chosen for sequencing, patients had shown CD8+CD57+ cell expansion by flow cytometry. The sequenced material came from sorted CD4+, CD8+, or CD8+CD57+ T cells (not recorded which) from PBMCs. The receptors shown here come from a human donor with aplastic anemia.

With respect to this clonotype: At one end, the junction sequence differs from germline, possibly due to a read error. The genes are TRBV7-9 and TRBJ2-6, with a possible D match to TRBD1 (7 bases). The CDR3 has 11 amino acids. Per the germline V gene, CDR1 is SEHNR and CDR2 is FQNEAQ (reference sequence). The CDR3 region is CASREGAPEAF. The DNA for the CDR3 is TGTGCCAGCAGGGAGGGGGCGCCTGAAGCTTTC.

With regard to this clonotype: This may come from a read error, since a much larger clone is one base off. The chain is built from TRBV9 and TRBJ2-5; 9 bases are shared with TRBD1. Germline CDR1 and CDR2: SGDLS and YYNGEE. CDR3 length: 16 residues. CDR3 DNA: TGCGCCAGCAGCCCCGGGACAGGGCGCCACCAAGAGACCCAGTACTTC. This translates into CASSPGTGRHQETQYF.

The chain couples TRBV24-1 to TRBJ1-1; 8 nucleotides align to TRBD1. The trim removed 3 bases at V and 7 bases at J, leaving 6 bases unmatched. Germline assignment: CDR1 KGHDR and CDR2 SFDVKD. CDR3 length: 14 residues. Here the CDR3 reads CATSDPTGGGEAFF. In nucleotides, the CDR3 is TGTGCCACCAGTGATCCTACAGGGGGAGGTGAAGCTTTCTTT.

The genes are TRBV10-3 and TRBJ1-2; D not certain. This CDR3 is built from 10 residues. Germline V gene data show CDR1 as ENHRY and CDR2 as SYGVKD. The germline V and J ends were trimmed by 10 bases and 8 bases, with 11 bases remaining between them. The CDR3 region is CATRGEGYTF. The DNA of the CDR3 is TGTGCCACCCGCGGCGAAGGCTACACCTTC.

The sample holds a few counts of this clonotype. Here the CDR3 DNA reads TGTGCCAGTAGTCCCGGGACAGGGGTCTCCTACGAGCAGTACTTC. Amino acid sequence: CASSPGTGVSYEQYF. The V and J genes are TRBV19 and TRBJ2-7; 10 bases are shared with TRBD1. The CDR3 spans 15 residues. From germline, CDR1 is LNHDA and CDR2 SQIVND (reference sequence). V shed 5 bases, J shed 0 bases, and the junction held 4 bases outside the gene matches.